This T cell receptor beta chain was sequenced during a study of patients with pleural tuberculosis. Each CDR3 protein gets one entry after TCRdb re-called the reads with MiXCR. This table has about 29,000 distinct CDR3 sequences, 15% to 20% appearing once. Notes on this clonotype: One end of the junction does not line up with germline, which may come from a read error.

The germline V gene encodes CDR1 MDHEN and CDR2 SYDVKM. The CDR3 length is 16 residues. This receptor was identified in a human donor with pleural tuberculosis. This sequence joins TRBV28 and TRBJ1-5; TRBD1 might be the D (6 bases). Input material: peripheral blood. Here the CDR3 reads CASGTPGRGKNQPRHF. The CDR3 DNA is TGTGCCAGCGGCACCCCCGGCAGGGGAAAAAATCAGCCCCGGCATTTT.